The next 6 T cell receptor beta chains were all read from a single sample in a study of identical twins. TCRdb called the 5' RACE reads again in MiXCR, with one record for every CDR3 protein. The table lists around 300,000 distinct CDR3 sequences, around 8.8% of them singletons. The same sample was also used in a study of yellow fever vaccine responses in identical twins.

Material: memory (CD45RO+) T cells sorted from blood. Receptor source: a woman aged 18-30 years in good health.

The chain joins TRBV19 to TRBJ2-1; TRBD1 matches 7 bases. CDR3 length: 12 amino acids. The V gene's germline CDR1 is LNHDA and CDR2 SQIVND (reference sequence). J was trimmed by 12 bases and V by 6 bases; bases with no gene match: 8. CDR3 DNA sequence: TGTGCCAGTAGCAACAGGGGTCTGGGGCAGTTCTTC. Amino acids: CASSNRGLGQFF.

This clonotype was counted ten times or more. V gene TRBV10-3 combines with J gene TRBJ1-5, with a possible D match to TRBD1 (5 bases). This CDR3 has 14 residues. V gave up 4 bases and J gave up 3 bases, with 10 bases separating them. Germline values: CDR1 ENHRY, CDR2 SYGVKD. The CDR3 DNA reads TGTGCCATCAGTGTTGACAGTGACAATCAGCCCCAGCATTTT. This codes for CAISVDSDNQPQHF.

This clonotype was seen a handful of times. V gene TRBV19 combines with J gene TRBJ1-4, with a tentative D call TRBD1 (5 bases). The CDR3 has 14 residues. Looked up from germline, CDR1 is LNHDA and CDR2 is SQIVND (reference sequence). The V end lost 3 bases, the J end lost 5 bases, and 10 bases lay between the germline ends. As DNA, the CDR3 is TGTGCCAGTAGTATTCCGACAGCAAATGAAAAACTGTTTTTT. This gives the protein CASSIPTANEKLFF.

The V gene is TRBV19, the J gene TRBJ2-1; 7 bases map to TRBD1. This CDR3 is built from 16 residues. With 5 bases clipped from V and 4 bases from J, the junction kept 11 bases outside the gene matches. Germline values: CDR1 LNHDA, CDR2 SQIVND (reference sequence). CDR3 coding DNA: TGTGCCAGTAGTGGGGGTGTGGGACAGTTATACAATGAGCAGTTCTTC. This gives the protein CASSGGVGQLYNEQFF. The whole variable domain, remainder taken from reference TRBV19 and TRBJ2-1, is DGGITQSPKYLFRKEGQNVTLSCEQNLNHDAMYWYRQDPGQGLRLIYYSQIVNDFQKGDIAEGYSVSREKKESFPLTVTSAQKNPTAFYLCASSGGVGQLYNEQFFGPGTRLTVL.

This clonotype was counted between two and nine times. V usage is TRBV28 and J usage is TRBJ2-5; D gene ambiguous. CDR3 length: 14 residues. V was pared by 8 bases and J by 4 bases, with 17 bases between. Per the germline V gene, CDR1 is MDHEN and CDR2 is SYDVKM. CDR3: CASSLHQNRETQYF. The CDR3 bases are TGTGCCAGCTCACTTCACCAGAATCGAGAGACCCAGTACTTC.

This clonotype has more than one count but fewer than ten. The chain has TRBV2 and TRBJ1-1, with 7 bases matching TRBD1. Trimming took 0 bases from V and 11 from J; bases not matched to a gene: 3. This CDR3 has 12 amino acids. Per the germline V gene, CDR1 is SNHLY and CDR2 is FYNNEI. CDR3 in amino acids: CASSEAPGQAFF. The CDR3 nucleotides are TGTGCCAGCAGTGAAGCGCCGGGACAGGCTTTCTTT.